The 32 T cell receptor beta chains presented below share a single source sample, sequenced in a study of sequential checkpoint blockade in melanoma. Treatment noted: randomized to nivolumab then ipilimumab (arm A) or the reverse (arm B). Clones were sequenced by immunoSEQ multiplex PCR, and TCRdb holds only the in-frame ones, with some missing. This sample has under 20,000 clones, with 55% to 75% found just once. The sequenced sample was CD8+ T cells sorted from blood (inferred from file names), obtained from a patient given nivolumab and ipilimumab in sequence. These receptors all come from a human donor with melanoma.

The V and J genes are TRBV7-2 and TRBJ2-3; TRBD1 matches 8 bases. J was trimmed by 0 bases and V by 4 bases; bases with no gene match: 6. Germline-derived CDR1 and CDR2 are SGHTA and FQGNSA. The CDR3 is 16 amino acids. CDR3 loop: CASSYRTGTSTDTQYF. The CDR3 region has the DNA TGTGCCAGCAGCTATAGGACAGGGACTAGCACAGATACGCAGTATTTT.

The chain is built from TRBV6-8 and TRBJ1-5; TRBD1 is a possible D gene (6 bases). CDR1 MNHGY and CDR2 SAAAGT come from the germline V gene. Trimming pared 6 bases from V and 4 bases from J, leaving 13 bases between. The CDR3 consists of 14 residues. CDR3 protein: CASSVNRGNQPQHF. For the CDR3, the DNA is TGTGCCAGCAGCGTAAATAGGGGGAATCAGCCCCAGCATTTT.

This chain connects TRBV7-8 to TRBJ1-6; 7 nucleotides align to TRBD1. This CDR3 has 17 amino acids. Germline V gene sequence: CDR1 SGHVS, CDR2 FQNEAQ. The V gene end was trimmed by 5 bases and the J gene end by 1 base; junction bases not matched to a gene: 8. The CDR3 spells CASSPETGMSYNSPLHF. As DNA, the CDR3 is TGTGCCAGCAGCCCCGAGACAGGGATGTCCTATAATTCACCCCTCCACTTT.

This clone was seen only a few times. This rearrangement joins TRBV7-2 to TRBJ2-3; 13 positions agree with TRBD2. Germline V gives CDR1 SGHTA, CDR2 FQGNSA. V lost 6 bases and J lost 6; bases outside the gene matches: 15. This CDR3 region has 18 residues. CDR3 sequence: CASRLYGTSGDGSDTQYF. CDR3 DNA: TGTGCCAGCAGGTTATACGGGACTAGCGGGGATGGGTCCGATACGCAGTATTTT.

This chain links TRBV28 with TRBJ2-2, with 7 bases that match TRBD1. V shed 4 bases and J 3 bases; nucleotides not matched to a gene: 5. This CDR3 is 15 amino acids long. CDR1 is MDHEN and CDR2 is SYDVKM in the germline V gene. The CDR3 protein is CASSSTGLYTGELFF. CDR3 in DNA: TGTGCCAGCAGTTCGACAGGGTTGTACACCGGGGAGCTGTTTTTT.

The V and J genes are TRBV27 and TRBJ1-1; unclear D gene. Trimming cost V 6 bases and J 4 bases, with 21 bases left between them. This CDR3 region has 16 residues. Germline values: CDR1 MNHEY, CDR2 SMNVEV (reference sequence). This CDR3 reads CASSTLEGRFGTEAFF. CDR3 DNA: TGTGCCAGCAGCACCCTGGAGGGTAGGTTCGGCACTGAAGCTTTCTTT.

The V call is TRBV19, the J call TRBJ2-7; no clear D. Trimming removed 3 bases from V and 2 bases from J, with 11 bases in between. This CDR3 has 14 amino acids. Looked up from germline, CDR1 is LNHDA and CDR2 is SQIVND (reference sequence). CDR3 sequence reads: CASSILQFPYEQYF. Here the CDR3 DNA reads TGTGCCAGTAGTATCCTGCAGTTTCCCTACGAGCAGTACTTC. The full variable domain, completed using reference TRBV19 and TRBJ2-7, is DGGITQSPKYLFRKEGQNVTLSCEQNLNHDAMYWYRQDPGQGLRLIYYSQIVNDFQKGDIAEGYSVSREKKESFPLTVTSAQKNPTAFYLCASSILQFPYEQYFGPGTRLTVT.

This clone has only a few counts. The rearrangement links TRBV11-1 to TRBJ1-4; 7 nucleotides align to TRBD1. After removal of 8 bases from V and 4 bases from J, the junction contained 7 bases not matched to a gene. From germline, CDR1 is SGHAT and CDR2 FQDESV (reference sequence). This CDR3 contains 14 residues. CDR3 loop: CASAPGQNNEKLFF. In nucleotides, the CDR3 is TGTGCCAGCGCCCCGGGACAGAATAATGAAAAACTGTTTTTT.

The chain links TRBV7-6 to TRBJ2-1, with 10 bases identical to TRBD2. This CDR3 region has 13 residues. In germline, CDR1 is SGHVS, CDR2 FNYEAQ. With 5 bases clipped from V and 9 bases from J, the junction kept 4 bases outside the gene matches. CDR3 DNA sequence: TGTGCCAGCAGCGAGGGACTAGCGCGTGAGCAGTTCTTC. Protein: CASSEGLAREQFF. Looking up the rest from reference TRBV7-6 and TRBJ2-1 gives the full variable domain: GAGVSQSPRYKVTKRGQDVALRCDPISGHVSLYWYRQALGQGPEFLTYFNYEAQQDKSGLPNDRFSAERPEGSISTLTIQRTEQRDSAMYRCASSEGLAREQFFGPGTRLTVL.

This clone was observed a handful of times. The J gene is TRBJ1-3, the V gene TRBV7-9; a weak D match, TRBD1 (5 bases). The CDR3 contains 16 residues. The germline CDR1 and CDR2 sequences are SEHNR and FQNEAQ (reference sequence). Trimming stripped 2 bases from V and 2 bases from J, with 13 bases between. CDR3: CASSLSVGLAGNTIYF. DNA of the CDR3: TGTGCCAGCAGCTTAAGCGTGGGGCTCGCTGGAAACACCATATATTTT.

This chain joins TRBV7-6 and TRBJ1-4; 10 bases are shared with TRBD1. This CDR3 region has 14 residues. Per germline, CDR1 SGHVS and CDR2 FNYEAQ. The V segment lost 5 bases and the J segment 7 bases; nucleotides outside the gene matches: 4. The CDR3 sequence: CASSLGQGPEKLFF. CDR3 bases: TGTGCCAGCAGCCTGGGACAGGGGCCTGAAAAACTGTTTTTT.

This clone is medium-sized in the sample. V usage is TRBV5-6 and J usage is TRBJ1-1; 9 bases agree with TRBD1. After removal of 0 bases from V and 4 bases from J, the junction contained 4 bases not matched to a gene. This CDR3 contains 15 residues. Germline V lookup: CDR1 SGHDT, CDR2 YYEEEE. CDR3 nucleotides: TGTGCCAGCAGCTTGGGGGACAGGGTGGGCACTGAAGCTTTCTTT. Encoded protein: CASSLGDRVGTEAFF.

This rearrangement joins TRBV7-3 to TRBJ2-1, with TRBD1 matching over 9 bases. With V trimmed by 4 bases and J by 9 bases, 4 bases remained unmatched. The length of the CDR3 is 13 residues. The germline gives CDR1 SGHTA, CDR2 FQGTGA. The CDR3: CASSSTGGSEQFF. DNA of the CDR3: TGTGCCAGCAGCTCGACAGGGGGTAGTGAGCAGTTCTTC.

The rearrangement joins TRBV5-4 to TRBJ2-1; 10 bases align to TRBD2. The CDR3 length is 16 residues. J was trimmed by 7 bases and V by 3 bases; bases with no gene match: 10. The germline V gene encodes CDR1 SGHNT and CDR2 YYREEE (reference sequence). The CDR3 DNA reads TGTGCCAGCAGCTCGCTGCTAGCGGGGGCCTTAAATGAGCAGTTCTTC. It translates to CASSSLLAGALNEQFF.

V usage is TRBV7-3 and J usage is TRBJ2-3; 7 bases agree with TRBD2. This CDR3 contains 15 residues. Germline-derived CDR1 and CDR2 are SGHTA and FQGTGA. V dropped 1 base and J dropped 4; count of bases not matched to a gene: 5. The CDR3 loop is CASSLIAAGADTQYF. The CDR3 DNA reads TGTGCCAGCAGCTTAATTGCGGCGGGAGCAGATACGCAGTATTTT. Using reference TRBV7-3 and TRBJ2-3 for the parts outside the CDR3, the full variable domain is GAGVSQTPSNKVTEKGKYVELRCDPISGHTALYWYRQSLGQGPEFLIYFQGTGAADDSGLPNDRFFAVRPEGSVSTLKIQRTERGDSAVYLCASSLIAAGADTQYFGPGTRLTVL.

The V and J genes are TRBV7-2 and TRBJ2-7, with 9 positions matching TRBD2. Germline CDR1 reads SGHTA; CDR2 reads FQGNSA. J gave up 5 bases and V 4 bases, and 6 bases lay outside the gene matches. CDR3 length: 14 residues. CDR3 nucleotides: TGTGCCAGCAGCTCGCTAGCGGGATTCAACGAGCAGTACTTC. The encoded protein is CASSSLAGFNEQYF.

The rearrangement joins TRBV11-2 to TRBJ1-1; no clear D gene. Trimming pared 4 bases from V and 5 bases from J, leaving 11 bases between. Germline loops: CDR1 SGHAT, CDR2 FQNNGV. CDR3 length: 13 amino acids. The CDR3 DNA reads as TGTGCCAGCAGCTCTATAACCGCGACTGAAGCTTTCTTT. Its translation: CASSSITATEAFF. Looking up the rest from reference TRBV11-2 and TRBJ1-1 gives the full variable domain: EAGVAQSPRYKIIEKRQSVAFWCNPISGHATLYWYQQILGQGPKLLIQFQNNGVVDDSQLPKDRFSAERLKGVDSTLKIQPAKLEDSAVYLCASSSITATEAFFGQGTRLTVV.

This clone turned up a few times. This chain connects TRBV18 to TRBJ2-3; tentatively, D is TRBD1 (6 bases). Trimming stripped 0 bases from V and 4 bases from J, with 8 bases between. This CDR3 has 14 residues. Germline loops: CDR1 KGHSH, CDR2 LQKENI. This CDR3 reads CASSPPDRPDTQYF. The CDR3 DNA follows: TGTGCCAGCTCACCACCGGACAGACCAGATACGCAGTATTTT.

J is TRBJ1-2 and V is TRBV15, with 7 bases that match TRBD1. This CDR3 contains 16 residues. The germline gives CDR1 LNHNV, CDR2 YYDKDF (reference sequence). The trim removed 0 bases at V and 2 bases at J, leaving 6 bases unmatched. CDR3 DNA sequence: TGTGCCACCAGCAGAGATAGACAGGGTAGGAACTATGGCTACACCTTC. It encodes CATSRDRQGRNYGYTF.

This clone has only a few counts. The sample has other DNA sequences that encode this CDR3 too. The chain joins TRBV5-4 to TRBJ2-7; 7 nucleotides agree with TRBD1. Trimming cost V 0 bases and J 4 bases; bases outside gene matches: 4. Germline V gene lookup returns CDR1 SGHNT and CDR2 YYREEE (reference sequence). This CDR3 spans 14 amino acids. The CDR3 sequence is CASSLGDRSYEQYF. The CDR3 DNA sequence: TGTGCCAGCAGCTTGGGGGACAGATCGTACGAGCAGTACTTC.

This clone came up a few times. The chain links TRBV6-5 to TRBJ1-2; TRBD1 is a possible D gene (5 bases). Trimming shortened V by 6 bases and J by 1 base, and 9 bases separated the two germline ends. This CDR3 spans 13 amino acids. The germline gives CDR1 MNHEY, CDR2 SVGAGI. This CDR3 reads CASSAQDNYGYTF. The CDR3 DNA reads as TGTGCCAGCAGCGCACAGGATAACTATGGCTACACCTTC.

The chain carries TRBV9 and TRBJ1-4, with 8 bases lining up with TRBD1. The CDR3 runs to 15 residues. Per germline, CDR1 SGDLS and CDR2 YYNGEE. Trimming removed 0 bases from V and 8 bases from J; junction bases left unmatched: 6. The CDR3 region is CASSVDGRGHEKLFF. The CDR3 DNA is TGTGCCAGCAGCGTAGACGGCAGGGGGCACGAAAAACTGTTTTTT.

The V call is TRBV9, the J call TRBJ1-1; possible D gene TRBD1, 5 bases. This CDR3 is built from 13 residues. Per the germline V gene, CDR1 is SGDLS and CDR2 is YYNGEE. V was trimmed by 3 bases and J by 11 bases, leaving 17 bases between them. Written as DNA, the CDR3 is TGTGCCAGCAGCGCCCGGGACGGGGGGTCCGCTTTCTTT. It encodes CASSARDGGSAFF.

This clone has more than one count but fewer than ten. The rearrangement joins TRBV29-1 to TRBJ2-2; TRBD2 might be the D (6 bases). CDR1 and CDR2 (germline): SQVTM, ANQGSEA. V was shortened by 7 bases and J by 4 bases, with 19 bases between the two germline ends. CDR3 length equals 15 residues. Here the CDR3 reads CSAAGVGDFTGELFF. The CDR3 region has the DNA TGCAGCGCAGCCGGGGTAGGGGACTTCACCGGGGAGCTGTTTTTT.

This sequence joins TRBV29-1 and TRBJ1-1, with D possibly TRBD1 on 5 matching bases. The length of the CDR3 is 12 residues. The V end was cut by 6 bases, the J end by 7 bases, with 15 bases between. The germline V gene encodes CDR1 SQVTM and CDR2 ANQGSEA. CDR3 sequence reads: CSVVLMGGEAFF. The CDR3, as DNA: TGCAGCGTCGTCCTCATGGGGGGTGAAGCTTTCTTT.

The rearrangement uses TRBV5-5 and TRBJ2-7; D call uncertain. Germline CDR1 and CDR2: SGHKS and YYEKEE (reference sequence). Trimming shortened V by 0 bases and J by 0 bases, and 10 bases separated the two germline ends. The CDR3 consists of 15 residues. The DNA for the CDR3 is TGTGCCAGCAGCTTGGATCTTCCTAGCTCCTACGAGCAGTACTTC. Its translation is CASSLDLPSSYEQYF.

In its sample, this clone is medium-sized. The chain joins TRBV7-9 to TRBJ1-4, with D maybe TRBD1 (5 bases). Trimming shortened V by 5 bases and J by 0 bases, and 10 bases separated the two germline ends. In germline, CDR1 is SEHNR, CDR2 FQNEAQ (reference sequence). The CDR3 is made up of 15 amino acids. DNA for the CDR3: TGTGCCAGCAGCGCCCAGACAGCAACTAATGAAAAACTGTTTTTT. Its protein is CASSAQTATNEKLFF.

Ten or more counts support this clone. The rearrangement uses TRBV13 and TRBJ2-7; 13 bases are a match to TRBD2. After removal of 4 bases from V and 7 bases from J, the junction contained 7 bases not matched to a gene. This CDR3 contains 15 residues. CDR1 is PRHDT and CDR2 is FYEKMQ in the germline V gene (reference sequence). The CDR3: CASSSPLTSGREQYF. CDR3 sequence (DNA): TGTGCCAGCAGCTCCCCTTTGACTAGCGGGAGGGAGCAGTACTTC.

The chain recombines TRBV5-1 with TRBJ1-6; no definite D call. The CDR3 consists of 14 residues. Trimming took off 5 bases at V and 7 bases at J, with 13 bases between the two ends. Germline V CDR1 and CDR2: SGHRS, YFSETQ. CDR3 in amino acids: CASSPDGGNSPLHF. In nucleotides, the CDR3 is TGCGCCAGCAGTCCCGACGGAGGAAATTCACCCCTCCACTTT.

The genes are TRBV19 and TRBJ1-1; 7 bases map to TRBD1. Germline CDR1 and CDR2: LNHDA and SQIVND (reference sequence). The CDR3 extends over 12 amino acids. Trimming at V came to 11 bases and at J to 7 bases, leaving 10 bases not matched to a gene. CDR3 sequence reads: CAVGTAPFEAFF. CDR3 nucleotides: TGTGCCGTGGGGACAGCACCCTTTGAAGCTTTCTTT.

The chain is built from TRBV6-4 and TRBJ2-1, with 8 bases matching TRBD2. Unmatched junction bases numbered 10, after V lost 4 bases and J lost 5 bases. This CDR3 is built from 16 residues. Germline V gene sequence: CDR1 MRHNA, CDR2 SNTAGT. CDR3: CASSVSAGVGDNEQFF. In DNA, the CDR3 is TGTGCCAGCAGTGTTTCAGCGGGAGTAGGCGACAATGAGCAGTTCTTC.

In this sample, this clone turned up a few times. This chain links TRBV9 with TRBJ1-1; TRBD1 might be the D (5 bases). The CDR3 length is 12 residues. V shed 3 bases and J shed 6 bases, with 9 bases lying between them. The germline CDR1 and CDR2 sequences are SGDLS and YYNGEE. CDR3 nucleotide sequence: TGTGCCAGCAGCGGCAGGGAGGCTGAAGCTTTCTTT. Its translation is CASSGREAEAFF.